These 27 T cell receptor beta chains were sequenced from one sample in a study of cytomegalovirus exposure and HLA in healthy donors (dated by TCRdb to about 2017). The protocol used for the library was the immunoSEQ multiplex PCR assay. For the multiplex PCR, a mixture combining 60 forward primers for TCR Vbeta segments and 13 reverse primers for TCR Jbeta segments was used. TCRdb provides this immuneACCESS table in a form limited to in-frame rearrangements. Some clones are lacking; in checked studies, under half of them reflect an unresolved V gene, and why the rest are absent is not known. A total of 130,000 to 150,000 clones appear in this sample, around four fifths of them only once. The ten largest clones represent roughly 9.7% of the sample. The sequencing input was PBMCs. These receptors came from a woman aged 55 to 70 in good health and CMV-seropositive.

CDR3 sequence (DNA): TGTGCCAGCAGCCCGTTTTGGGCGGGGCCGGGGGAAGAGACCCAGTACTTC. It specifies CASSPFWAGPGEETQYF. This chain links TRBV7-2 with TRBJ2-5; maybe TRBD2 (6 bases). Per germline, CDR1 SGHTA and CDR2 FQGNSA. V was clipped by 5 bases and J by 3 bases, with 22 bases between them. There are 17 residues in the CDR3.

The chain has TRBV4-3 and TRBJ2-6; no firm D call. With 0 bases removed from V and 0 bases from J, the gap between germline ends came to 9 bases. The CDR3 runs to 17 residues. CDR1 is LGHNA and CDR2 is YSLEER in the germline V gene. DNA for the CDR3: TGCGCCAGCAGCCAAGATCTCAGACTCTCTGGGGCCAACGTCCTGACTTTC. It yields the protein CASSQDLRLSGANVLTF.

This clone was observed a few times. V is TRBV25-1 and J is TRBJ2-2; 14 positions agree with TRBD2. The CDR3 is 18 residues long. After removal of 2 bases from V and 5 bases from J, the junction contained 7 bases not matched to a gene. Germline V gene data show CDR1 as MGHDK and CDR2 as SYGVNS. The CDR3 reads CASSEGGLAGVGTGELFF. DNA for the CDR3: TGTGCCAGCAGTGAAGGGGGACTAGCGGGAGTGGGGACCGGGGAGCTGTTTTTT. Drawing the rest from reference TRBV25-1 and TRBJ2-2, the complete variable domain is EADIYQTPRYLVIGTGKKITLECSQTMGHDKMYWYQQDPGMELHLIHYSYGVNSTEKGDLSSESTVSRIRTEHFPLTLESARPSHTSQYLCASSEGGLAGVGTGELFFGEGSRLTVL.

The V call is TRBV28, the J call TRBJ2-1; TRBD1 is a possible D gene (5 bases). This CDR3 region has 14 residues. Germline CDR1 reads MDHEN; CDR2 reads SYDVKM. V lost 5 bases and J 6 bases, leaving 14 bases between the germline ends. The CDR3 bases are TGTGCCAGCAGTCCCGGACAAGTGCGCAATGAGCAGTTCTTC. Its protein is CASSPGQVRNEQFF.

CDR3 coding DNA: TGTGCCAGCAGTGCGGGACAGGGTCTTCAGCCCCAGCATTTT. It translates to CASSAGQGLQPQHF. The chain couples TRBV6-1 to TRBJ1-5, with 9 nucleotides matching TRBD1. Germline trimming cut 4 bases from V and 6 bases from J; bases unmatched to any gene: 4. CDR3 size: 14 residues. Germline loops: CDR1 MNHNS, CDR2 SASEGT.

The rearrangement links TRBV5-5 to TRBJ2-1; tentatively, D is TRBD2 (6 bases). The CDR3 has 15 amino acids. The germline gives CDR1 SGHKS, CDR2 YYEKEE (reference sequence). Trimming pared 6 bases from V and 0 bases from J, leaving 13 bases between. The CDR3 DNA reads TGTGCCAGCATCCCTAGCGTGCCCTCCTACAATGAGCAGTTCTTC. This codes for CASIPSVPSYNEQFF.

This chain connects TRBV29-1 to TRBJ2-7, with TRBD1 as a possible D gene (5 bases). V was clipped by 2 bases and J by 2 bases, with 10 bases between them. There are 13 residues in the CDR3. Per germline, CDR1 SQVTM and CDR2 ANQGSEA. The CDR3 spells CSVEQGAPYEQYF. CDR3 sequence (DNA): TGCAGCGTTGAACAAGGGGCCCCCTACGAGCAGTACTTC.

The chain carries TRBV9 and TRBJ1-4, with TRBD1 as a possible D gene (5 bases). CDR3 length: 13 residues. The V end was cut by 4 bases, the J end by 5 bases, with 9 bases between. CDR1 is SGDLS and CDR2 is YYNGEE in the germline V gene. The DNA for the CDR3 is TGTGCCAGCAGCAACAGGCCAAATGAAAAACTGTTTTTT. Its protein is CASSNRPNEKLFF.

This clone was picked up one time. The genes are TRBV5-6 and TRBJ2-7; TRBD1 aligns across 7 bases. CDR1 and CDR2 from the germline V gene are SGHDT and YYEEEE. Unmatched junction bases numbered 9, after V lost 4 bases and J lost 2 bases. The CDR3 is made up of 15 amino acids. CDR3 region: CASSGYPGQPYEQYF. The CDR3, as DNA: TGTGCCAGCAGCGGTTATCCGGGACAGCCCTACGAGCAGTACTTC.

This sequence joins TRBV10-3 and TRBJ2-7; 11 positions match TRBD1. CDR1 and CDR2 from the germline V gene are ENHRY and SYGVKD. V gave up 0 bases and J gave up 6 bases; unmatched junction bases: 4. This CDR3 comprises 15 residues. This chain's CDR3 is CAISESGTGGPEQYF. The CDR3 bases are TGTGCCATCAGTGAGTCCGGGACAGGGGGACCCGAGCAGTACTTC.

V usage is TRBV5-1 and J usage is TRBJ2-7; TRBD2 matches at 7 bases. V shed 7 bases, J shed 3 bases, and the junction held 7 bases outside the gene matches. Per the germline V gene, CDR1 is SGHRS and CDR2 is YFSETQ. The CDR3 runs to 13 residues. CDR3 protein: CASARGEGYEQYF. CDR3 coding DNA: TGCGCCAGCGCTCGCGGGGAGGGCTACGAGCAGTACTTC.

The table lists this clone with a few counts. This chain uses TRBV6-5 with TRBJ2-1, with D possibly matching TRBD2 (6 bases). The length of the CDR3 is 12 residues. The ends were cut back, 11 bases at V and 7 bases at J, with 15 bases in the middle. Germline assignment: CDR1 MNHEY and CDR2 SVGAGI. Written as DNA, the CDR3 is TGTGCCTCCGGGACTCAAAGGAATGAGCAGTTCTTC. It specifies CASGTQRNEQFF.

The chain couples TRBV19 to TRBJ1-1; no firm D call. Between the trimmed V and J ends, which lost 3 bases and 1 base, there was a span of 9 bases. CDR1 is LNHDA, CDR2 SQIVND, per germline (reference sequence). The CDR3 totals 14 residues. The CDR3 DNA reads TGTGCCAGTAGTATGGAGGTTCCGAACACTGAAGCTTTCTTT. Protein sequence: CASSMEVPNTEAFF. Looking up the rest from reference TRBV19 and TRBJ1-1 gives the full variable domain: DGGITQSPKYLFRKEGQNVTLSCEQNLNHDAMYWYRQDPGQGLRLIYYSQIVNDFQKGDIAEGYSVSREKKESFPLTVTSAQKNPTAFYLCASSMEVPNTEAFFGQGTRLTVV.

The chain uses TRBV30 and TRBJ1-2; D remains ambiguous. The germline V gene encodes CDR1 GTSNPN and CDR2 SVGIG (reference sequence). The V end was cut by 5 bases, the J end by 4 bases, with 8 bases between. The CDR3 contains 11 residues. The CDR3 DNA is TGTGCCTGGCAATACAGCTATGGCTACACCTTC. Its translation: CAWQYSYGYTF.

This clone has just one count. V usage is TRBV19 and J usage is TRBJ2-5, with D possibly matching TRBD2 (5 bases). The end of the DNA is better explained by TRBJ2-7, so the J call may be wrong. The CDR3 consists of 13 residues. Germline CDR1 is LNHDA and CDR2 is SQIVND (reference sequence). The CDR3 reads CASSERDSYEQYF. CDR3 nucleotides: TGTGCCAGTAGTGAGAGGGACTCCTACGAGCAGTACTTC.

The V gene is TRBV19, the J gene TRBJ1-1; D is possibly TRBD1 (5 bases). The CDR3 runs to 15 residues. The germline CDR1 and CDR2 sequences are LNHDA and SQIVND (reference sequence). The V end was cut by 2 bases, the J end by 1 base, with 11 bases between. The CDR3, as DNA: TGTGCCAGTAGTATATCCCACGACAGGAACACTGAAGCTTTCTTT. This gives the protein CASSISHDRNTEAFF.

The V gene is TRBV19, the J gene TRBJ1-5; D unresolved. The CDR3 extends over 12 amino acids. V gave up 8 bases and J gave up 0 bases, with 5 bases separating them. The V gene's germline CDR1 is LNHDA and CDR2 SQIVND (reference sequence). CDR3 residues: CASRFSNQPQHF. The CDR3 DNA sequence: TGTGCCAGTCGGTTTAGCAATCAGCCCCAGCATTTT.

The chain couples TRBV5-1 to TRBJ1-1; TRBD1 matches 8 bases. V shed 4 bases and J 2 bases; nucleotides not matched to a gene: 7. This CDR3 is 15 amino acids long. The germline V gene encodes CDR1 SGHRS and CDR2 YFSETQ. The CDR3 region is CASSMGTGYNTEAFF. In nucleotides, the CDR3 is TGCGCCAGCAGCATGGGGACAGGCTACAACACTGAAGCTTTCTTT.

As regards this clone: Other DNA variants within this sample encode the same CDR3. The chain is built from TRBV19 and TRBJ2-1; possibly TRBD2 for D (5 bases). The germline gives CDR1 LNHDA, CDR2 SQIVND (reference sequence). V lost 3 bases and J 2 bases, leaving 5 bases between the germline ends. The CDR3 contains 13 residues. The CDR3 bases are TGTGCCAGTAGTATCGGGGCCTACAATGAGCAGTTCTTC. Its translation: CASSIGAYNEQFF.

V usage is TRBV13 and J usage is TRBJ2-5; TRBD1 agrees at 7 bases. CDR1 is PRHDT and CDR2 is FYEKMQ in the germline V gene (reference sequence). J gave up 11 bases and V 5 bases, and 11 bases lay outside the gene matches. The CDR3 extends over 13 amino acids. The CDR3 coding sequence is TGTGCCAGCAGCGCGACAGGGCCACCAGGGCAGTACTTC. Encoded protein: CASSATGPPGQYF.

This chain uses TRBV7-9 with TRBJ1-4; D is unclear. The CDR3 covers 15 residues. The V gene lost 1 base and the J gene lost 8 bases, with 14 bases spanning the gap. The germline CDR1 and CDR2 sequences are SEHNR and FQNEAQ (reference sequence). CDR3 DNA sequence: TGTGCCAGCAGCTTAGTGACCGGTGGAGACGAAAAACTGTTTTTT. Its translation: CASSLVTGGDEKLFF. Looking up the rest from reference TRBV7-9 and TRBJ1-4 gives the full variable domain: DTGVSQNPRHKITKRGQNVTFRCDPISEHNRLYWYRQTLGQGPEFLTYFQNEAQLEKSRLLSDRFSAERPKGSFSTLEIQRTEQGDSAMYLCASSLVTGGDEKLFFGSGTQLSVL.

The chain has TRBV28 and TRBJ2-7, with D unresolved. The CDR3 runs to 13 residues. V gave up 5 bases and J gave up 3 bases, with 11 bases separating them. Germline CDR1 and CDR2: MDHEN and SYDVKM. CDR3 sequence reads: CASSPWQVYEQYF. The CDR3 DNA reads as TGTGCCAGCAGTCCTTGGCAGGTCTACGAGCAGTACTTC.

This clone was observed once. The V gene is TRBV5-1, the J gene TRBJ2-1; 16 nucleotides line up with TRBD2. The germline gives CDR1 SGHRS, CDR2 YFSETQ. Trimming at V came to 7 bases and at J to 9 bases, leaving 10 bases not matched to a gene. The CDR3 length is 16 residues. This chain's CDR3 is CASREGTSGRVSEQFF. DNA of the CDR3: TGCGCCAGCCGGGAAGGGACTAGCGGGAGGGTCAGTGAGCAGTTCTTC.

This rearrangement joins TRBV5-5 to TRBJ1-1; 8 bases match TRBD1. Germline CDR1 is SGHKS and CDR2 is YYEKEE (reference sequence). Trimming cost V 2 bases and J 0 bases; bases outside gene matches: 3. The CDR3 is made up of 15 amino acids. This CDR3 reads CASSFYRGVNTEAFF. The CDR3 DNA is TGTGCCAGCAGCTTTTACAGGGGGGTGAACACTGAAGCTTTCTTT.

The chain links TRBV25-1 to TRBJ2-7; 13 bases align to TRBD2. Germline lookup yields CDR1 MGHDK and CDR2 SYGVNS. The CDR3 covers 13 residues. Trimming cost V 6 bases and J 5 bases; bases outside gene matches: 1. The CDR3 region has the DNA TGTGCCAGCAGACTAGCGGGAGGGAACGAGCAGTACTTC. It yields the protein CASRLAGGNEQYF.

The rearrangement links TRBV28 to TRBJ2-1; 8 nucleotides agree with TRBD1. V shed 5 bases and J 5 bases; nucleotides not matched to a gene: 14. The CDR3 is made up of 17 amino acids. Germline CDR1 reads MDHEN; CDR2 reads SYDVKM. The CDR3 DNA follows: TGTGCCAGCAGTCCTATCCTCCCCAGGGGGCCTAACAATGAGCAGTTCTTC. As protein: CASSPILPRGPNNEQFF.

The V gene is TRBV7-9, the J gene TRBJ2-1, with a weak D call TRBD2 (5 bases). This CDR3 has 17 amino acids. The V end was cut by 4 bases, the J end by 5 bases, with 21 bases between. CDR1 and CDR2 (germline): SEHNR, FQNEAQ (reference sequence). This CDR3 is CASSSTQAENPDNEQFF. CDR3 bases: TGTGCCAGCAGCTCGACACAAGCGGAAAACCCCGACAATGAGCAGTTCTTC.